The 5 T cell receptor beta chains given below trace back to one sample, sequenced in a study of Ad26.COV2.S vaccination and SARS-CoV-2 variants. TCRdb keeps only in-frame clones here, not all; method: immunoSEQ multiplex PCR. The sample shows a few hundred thousand clones, 92% of them seen only once. Treatment described: around 19 received Ad26.COV2.S at low or high dose, single or two shots; roughly 5 received placebo; per-sample allocation not given. Vaccine and placebo recipients were sampled on day 63 after the first injection. The source was peripheral blood, collected in a trial of Ad26.COV2.S vaccine versus placebo. The receptors were sampled from a person between 18 and 65 years old who received the Ad26.COV2.S COVID-19 vaccine or a placebo.

The chain combines TRBV7-8 with TRBJ1-6; D gene ambiguous. CDR1 is SGHVS and CDR2 is FQNEAQ in the germline V gene. The CDR3 is 14 amino acids. Trimming removed 5 bases from V and 7 bases from J, with 12 bases in between. The DNA for the CDR3 is TGTGCCAGCAGCCTACCGGGGATAAATTCACCCCTCCACTTT. This gives the protein CASSLPGINSPLHF.

Only a few counts were recorded for this clone. The chain links TRBV10-1 to TRBJ2-2, with D tentatively TRBD2 (6 bases). There are 13 residues in the CDR3. Germline V lookup: CDR1 WNHNN, CDR2 SYGVQD (reference sequence). Trimming left V 10 bases short and J 0 bases short, with 9 bases between. In nucleotides, the CDR3 is TGCGCCACGCGGGGTACGAACACCGGGGAGCTGTTTTTT. It encodes CATRGTNTGELFF.

J is TRBJ2-6 and V is TRBV7-6; D remains unclear. CDR3 length equals 15 residues. Trimming removed 5 bases at V and 0 bases at J, with 8 bases between. Germline values: CDR1 SGHVS, CDR2 FNYEAQ. CDR3 amino acids: CASSPDPSGANVLTF. Written as DNA, the CDR3 is TGTGCCAGCAGCCCGGACCCCTCTGGGGCCAACGTCCTGACTTTC.

V gene TRBV9 combines with J gene TRBJ2-5; the match to TRBD2 covers 16 bases. V shed 5 bases and J 5 bases; nucleotides not matched to a gene: 6. The CDR3 has 16 amino acids. Germline V lookup: CDR1 SGDLS, CDR2 YYNGEE. CDR3 sequence reads: CASSLQGLAGGETQYF. As DNA, the CDR3 is TGTGCCAGCAGTCTTCAGGGACTAGCGGGGGGGGAGACCCAGTACTTC.

J is TRBJ1-2 and V is TRBV15; D unclear. The V and J ends lost 6 bases and 4 bases respectively, with 21 bases between them. Germline lookup yields CDR1 LNHNV and CDR2 YYDKDF (reference sequence). This CDR3 region has 16 residues. The CDR3 DNA is TGTGCCACCAGAGGACGGACCGGGCCCACTCTCTATGGCTACACCTTC. Amino acid sequence: CATRGRTGPTLYGYTF.